These 32 T cell receptor beta chains originate from one sample sequenced in a study of blood T cell repertoires in COVID-19. Profiled with immunoSEQ multiplex PCR; TCRdb holds only in-frame clones, not every one. The table has 100,000 to 110,000 clones, roughly 87% seen once. The source material was peripheral blood. Source of these receptors: a man in his thirties or forties in a cohort sampled during active COVID-19.

This sequence joins TRBV7-2 and TRBJ2-3; D is possibly TRBD2 (5 bases). Trimming removed 2 bases at V and 2 bases at J, with 11 bases between. The CDR3 contains 15 residues. Germline CDR1 reads SGHTA; CDR2 reads FQGNSA. CDR3 protein: CASSLSGSATDTQYF. The CDR3 DNA reads TGTGCCAGCAGCTTAAGCGGTAGCGCCACAGATACGCAGTATTTT.

This clone was counted a single time. The V and J genes are TRBV2 and TRBJ1-6; TRBD1 agrees at 9 bases. V lost 7 bases, J lost 9 bases, and 4 bases stayed unmatched. Germline V CDR1 and CDR2: SNHLY, FYNNEI. The CDR3 is 13 residues long. This CDR3 is CASKDRGLSPLHF. DNA of the CDR3: TGTGCCAGCAAGGACAGGGGTCTTTCACCCCTCCACTTT.

The V and J genes are TRBV5-6 and TRBJ2-5, with 11 bases that match TRBD2. This CDR3 is 16 amino acids long. From germline, CDR1 is SGHDT and CDR2 YYEEEE. V was clipped by 4 bases and J by 2 bases; unmatched bases: 7. CDR3 bases: TGTGCCAGCAGCACGGGACTAGCGGCTGTTCAAGAGACCCAGTACTTC. Encoded protein: CASSTGLAAVQETQYF.

As for this clone: The same CDR3 can be traced to other DNA sequences in this sample. V and J are TRBV6-6 and TRBJ2-7, with 10 bases matching TRBD1. The germline V gene has CDR1 MNHNY and CDR2 SVGAGI (reference sequence). V lost 8 bases to trimming and J lost 4 bases; unmatched junction nucleotides: 2. CDR3 length equals 12 residues. The CDR3 coding sequence is TGTGCCAGCTCGGACAGGGGGTACGAGCAGTACTTC. This sequence encodes CASSDRGYEQYF.

The gene calls are TRBV4-1 and TRBJ1-6, with D possibly matching TRBD1 (6 bases). Germline CDR1 MGHRA, CDR2 YSYEKL. This CDR3 contains 18 residues. Deletions cut 1 base from V and 7 bases from J, with 20 bases between. The CDR3 sequence is CASSQGRGGLLVNSPLHF. The CDR3, as DNA: TGCGCCAGCAGCCAAGGAAGGGGGGGGCTATTAGTAAATTCACCCCTCCACTTT.

The chain joins TRBV6-6 to TRBJ2-3; TRBD1 agrees at 11 bases. The germline V gene has CDR1 MNHNY and CDR2 SVGAGI (reference sequence). J gave up 5 bases and V 2 bases, and 6 bases lay outside the gene matches. The CDR3 length is 16 residues. CDR3 region: CASSYPTGTGGDTQYF. Here the CDR3 DNA reads TGTGCCAGCAGTTACCCCACAGGGACAGGGGGAGATACGCAGTATTTT.

The CDR3 region has the DNA TGTGCCAGCAGCTTAGGAACGGGTTCACCCCTCCACTTT. Its protein product is CASSLGTGSPLHF. The chain is built from TRBV11-2 and TRBJ1-6; D is unresolved. Trimming took 1 base from V and 9 from J, leaving 7 bases between them. This CDR3 comprises 13 residues. Looked up from germline, CDR1 is SGHAT and CDR2 is FQNNGV. Drawing the rest from reference TRBV11-2 and TRBJ1-6, the complete variable domain is EAGVAQSPRYKIIEKRQSVAFWCNPISGHATLYWYQQILGQGPKLLIQFQNNGVVDDSQLPKDRFSAERLKGVDSTLKIQPAKLEDSAVYLCASSLGTGSPLHFGNGTRLTVT.

The genes are TRBV9 and TRBJ2-5; perhaps TRBD1 as D (7 bases). The germline gives CDR1 SGDLS, CDR2 YYNGEE. V was shortened by 3 bases and J by 4 bases, with 16 bases between the two germline ends. CDR3 length: 15 residues. CDR3 coding DNA: TGTGCCAGCAGCGCATACTACAGGGGAGGAGAGACCCAGTACTTC. Residues: CASSAYYRGGETQYF.

The chain combines TRBV4-3 with TRBJ2-7; 10 positions match TRBD1. From germline, CDR1 is LGHNA and CDR2 YSLEER. The CDR3 loop spans 15 amino acids. V lost 4 bases, J lost 2 bases, and 5 bases stayed unmatched. The CDR3 nucleotides are TGCGCCAGCAGCCCGCAGGGACAGGGGACCTACGAGCAGTACTTC. The encoded protein is CASSPQGQGTYEQYF.

CDR3 DNA sequence: TGTGCCAGCAGCCTCGGGCGGACAGGGACCTACGAGCAGTACTTC. This gives the protein CASSLGRTGTYEQYF. The chain uses TRBV7-2 and TRBJ2-7; 8 nucleotides match TRBD1. The CDR3 sequence is 15 residues long. Germline CDR1 and CDR2: SGHTA and FQGNSA. V lost 5 bases and J lost 2; bases outside the gene matches: 8.

This clone was recorded a few times. The J gene is TRBJ2-3, the V gene TRBV12-5, with D maybe TRBD2 (7 bases). V was cut by 1 base and J by 4 bases, with 15 bases left in between. There are 16 residues in the CDR3. Germline V gene data show CDR1 as LGHNT and CDR2 as FRNRAP. In DNA, the CDR3 is TGTGCTAGTGGTTTGGGAATAGGGGGGGGTCCAGATACGCAGTATTTT. This translates into CASGLGIGGGPDTQYF.

The chain couples TRBV6-6 to TRBJ2-5; 9 nucleotides agree with TRBD1. The CDR3 has 14 residues. The germline gives CDR1 MNHNY, CDR2 SVGAGI (reference sequence). V shed 6 bases and J 4 bases; nucleotides not matched to a gene: 6. The CDR3: CASRMGQGGETQYF. CDR3 in DNA: TGTGCCAGCAGAATGGGACAGGGCGGAGAGACCCAGTACTTC.

The rearrangement links TRBV10-3 to TRBJ2-7, with D unclear. Per the germline V gene, CDR1 is ENHRY and CDR2 is SYGVKD. CDR3 length: 13 amino acids. V gave up 11 bases and J gave up 0 bases, with 14 bases separating them. For the CDR3, the DNA is TGTGCCGTAGGCCCACAGAGCTCCTACGAGCAGTACTTC. Its protein product is CAVGPQSSYEQYF.

CDR3 region: CASSSTDNYGYTF. Written as DNA, the CDR3 is TGTGCCAGCAGCTCGACAGATAACTATGGCTACACCTTC. The J gene is TRBJ1-2, the V gene TRBV5-4; D may be TRBD1 (5 bases). V was cut by 3 bases and J by 1 base, with 7 bases left in between. Looked up from germline, CDR1 is SGHNT and CDR2 is YYREEE (reference sequence). The CDR3 runs to 13 residues.

The chain links TRBV18 to TRBJ2-4, with 7 nucleotides matching TRBD2. This CDR3 region has 16 residues. Trimming took 1 base from V and 6 from J; bases not matched to a gene: 9. The germline V gene encodes CDR1 KGHSH and CDR2 LQKENI. CDR3 amino acids: CASSPLEGGIGNIQYF. CDR3 nucleotide sequence: TGTGCCAGCTCACCACTGGAGGGAGGGATTGGAAACATTCAGTACTTC. Together with reference TRBV18 and TRBJ2-4, the CDR3 gives the full variable domain: NAGVMQNPRHLVRRRGQEARLRCSPMKGHSHVYWYRQLPEEGLKFMVYLQKENIIDESGMPKERFSAEFPKEGPSILRIQQVVRGDSAAYFCASSPLEGGIGNIQYFGAGTRLSVL.

Details on this clone: At one boundary the junction diverges from the germline segment, which might be a read error. V usage is TRBV19 and J usage is TRBJ2-1; TRBD1 matches at 10 bases. The germline V gene has CDR1 LNHDA and CDR2 SQIVND (reference sequence). This CDR3 contains 16 residues. The CDR3 sequence is CASSPVGTGVYSEQFF. The CDR3 DNA reads TGTGCCAGTAGTCCCGTCGGGACAGGGGTTTACAGTGAGCAGTTCTTC.

V gene TRBV12-3 or TRBV12-4 combines with J gene TRBJ2-5; D gene unclear. V was shortened by 1 base and J by 3 bases, with 3 bases between the two germline ends. This CDR3 region has 12 residues. As DNA, the CDR3 is TGTGCCAGCAGTTTAGGAGAAGAGACCCAGTACTTC. It is translated as CASSLGEETQYF.

The chain recombines TRBV6-1 with TRBJ2-7; no firm D call. CDR3 size: 14 residues. V shed 2 bases and J shed 0 bases, with 8 bases lying between them. Germline V gives CDR1 MNHNS, CDR2 SASEGT. The CDR3 DNA follows: TGTGCCAGCAGTGAACTGGGCCGCTCCTACGAGCAGTACTTC. It encodes CASSELGRSYEQYF.

The DNA of the CDR3 is TGCGGCCGGGAGTCCCATCCGATGAGTTCGGTCAAAAACATTCAGTACTTC. It yields the protein CGRESHPMSSVKNIQYF. The chain joins TRBV23-1 to TRBJ2-4; D may be TRBD2 (6 bases). Being an ORF, TRBV23-1 has a function that is uncertain. The CDR3 runs to 17 residues.

As regards this clone: A read error may produce the germline difference seen at one junction end. The chain couples TRBV6-5 to TRBJ1-5; D is uncertain. Germline V gene data show CDR1 as MNHEY and CDR2 as SVGAGI. The CDR3 consists of 15 residues. The CDR3: CASSDSRVSGQPQHF. The CDR3 coding sequence is TGTGCCAGCAGTGACTCAAGGGTGAGCGGGCAGCCCCAGCATTTT.

The chain combines TRBV14 with TRBJ2-7, with D perhaps TRBD1 (5 bases). The CDR3 sequence is 12 residues long. V lost 2 bases, J lost 3 bases, and 5 bases lay in between. Germline V gene sequence: CDR1 SGHDN, CDR2 FVKESK. The CDR3 DNA reads as TGTGCCAGCAGCCAACAGGGCTACGAGCAGTACTTC. Protein sequence: CASSQQGYEQYF.

The genes are TRBV11-3 and TRBJ1-2, with a possible D match to TRBD1 (6 bases). Trimming pared 0 bases from V and 3 bases from J, leaving 17 bases between. The germline gives CDR1 SGHNT, CDR2 YENEEA. The CDR3 length is 17 residues. The CDR3 region is CASSLDPPAGGDYGYTF. CDR3 nucleotide sequence: TGTGCCAGCAGCTTAGATCCCCCGGCGGGGGGCGACTATGGCTACACCTTC.

Points on this clone: A junction end diverges from the germline sequence, so it may reflect a read error. This chain joins TRBV28 and TRBJ2-3, with D possibly TRBD1 on 6 matching bases. CDR1 is MDHEN, CDR2 SYDVKM, per germline. This CDR3 has 15 amino acids. DNA of the CDR3: TGTGCCAGCAGTTTATCCAGGGGAAGCAGAGATACGCAGTATTTT. This codes for CASSLSRGSRDTQYF.

The V call is TRBV28, the J call TRBJ2-1; TRBD2 agrees at 11 bases. Unmatched junction bases numbered 10, after V lost 6 bases and J lost 6 bases. The CDR3 is made up of 16 amino acids. CDR1 and CDR2 from the germline V gene are MDHEN and SYDVKM. The CDR3 DNA sequence: TGTGCCAGCAGACCAACTAGCGGGGGTATTTTCAATGAGCAGTTCTTC. Translation: CASRPTSGGIFNEQFF.

There are a few counts of this clone. The chain links TRBV7-3 to TRBJ2-1; 16 bases agree with TRBD2. The V gene end was trimmed by 0 bases and the J gene end by 7 bases; junction bases not matched to a gene: 3. The CDR3 has 17 amino acids. Germline CDR1 reads SGHTA; CDR2 reads FQGTGA. This CDR3 is CASSLTGTSGGENEQFF. In nucleotides, the CDR3 is TGTGCCAGCAGCTTAACCGGGACTAGCGGGGGGGAAAATGAGCAGTTCTTC.

The chain recombines TRBV7-2 with TRBJ1-6, with 7 bases that match TRBD1. Germline loops: CDR1 SGHTA, CDR2 FQGNSA. The CDR3 has 16 residues. V shed 1 base and J 4 bases; nucleotides not matched to a gene: 4. The DNA for the CDR3 is TGTGCCAGCAGCTTAGACAACAGGGGTTATAATTCACCCCTCCACTTT. This gives the protein CASSLDNRGYNSPLHF. Variable domain in full (rest from reference TRBV7-2 and TRBJ1-6): GAGVSQSPSNKVTEKGKDVELRCDPISGHTALYWYRQSLGQGLEFLIYFQGNSAPDKSGLPSDRFSAERTGGSVSTLTIQRTQQEDSAVYLCASSLDNRGYNSPLHFGNGTRLTVT.

This clone was seen only once. CDR3 nucleotide sequence: TGTGCCATCAGCATACAACTGACAGGGCCCGAGCAGTACTTC. Translating it yields CAISIQLTGPEQYF. The chain is built from TRBV10-3 and TRBJ2-7; 7 nucleotides line up with TRBD1. After removal of 6 bases from V and 6 bases from J, the junction contained 11 bases not matched to a gene. This CDR3 comprises 14 residues. The germline V gene encodes CDR1 ENHRY and CDR2 SYGVKD.

This sequence joins TRBV6-4 and TRBJ2-1; a weak D match, TRBD2 (5 bases). CDR3 length: 15 residues. Germline-derived CDR1 and CDR2 are MRHNA and SNTAGT. The V gene lost 3 bases and the J gene lost 5 bases, with 14 bases spanning the gap. The CDR3 here is CASSEGSGPHNEQFF. The CDR3 coding sequence is TGTGCCAGCAGTGAGGGAAGCGGACCGCACAATGAGCAGTTCTTC.

The V call is TRBV7-2, the J call TRBJ1-4; D is ambiguous. The V end lost 5 bases, the J end lost 7 bases, and 5 bases lay between the germline ends. There are 11 residues in the CDR3. CDR1 is SGHTA and CDR2 is FQGNSA in the germline V gene. The CDR3 region is CASSASEKLFF. DNA of the CDR3: TGTGCCAGCAGCGCTAGTGAAAAACTGTTTTTT.

This sequence joins TRBV6-4 and TRBJ2-1; D gene ambiguous. The CDR3 spans 13 residues. V was cut by 3 bases and J by 5 bases, with 8 bases left in between. The germline CDR1 and CDR2 sequences are MRHNA and SNTAGT. The CDR3 region has the DNA TGTGCCAGCAGTGAGGAACAGCACAATGAGCAGTTCTTC. Amino acid sequence: CASSEEQHNEQFF.

This clone was counted ten times or more. V and J are TRBV11-2 and TRBJ1-6; D gene ambiguous. V was cut by 3 bases and J by 0 bases, with 9 bases left in between. Germline assignment: CDR1 SGHAT and CDR2 FQNNGV. CDR3 length: 16 amino acids. CDR3 residues: CASSFGVSSYNSPLHF. CDR3 DNA: TGTGCCAGCAGCTTCGGGGTTAGCTCCTATAATTCACCCCTCCACTTT.

As for this clone: Distinct nucleotide sequences in the sample also encode this CDR3. The V and J genes are TRBV19 and TRBJ1-5; tentative D call: TRBD1 (6 bases). Germline V gives CDR1 LNHDA, CDR2 SQIVND (reference sequence). V was cut by 3 bases and J by 7 bases, with 10 bases left in between. The CDR3 is 13 amino acids. CDR3 amino acids: CASSMGARQPQHF. DNA for the CDR3: TGTGCCAGTAGTATGGGGGCGCGACAGCCCCAGCATTTT.